This is a list of T cell receptor beta chains from one sample in a study of CD4 T cells in relation to SARS-CoV-2 and coronaviruses. Libraries were prepared by immunoSEQ multiplex PCR; TCRdb keeps only in-frame clonotypes and omits some of them. The top ten hold 0.13% to 0.15% of the sample, which has about 64,000 clones, around 93% seen once. Input material: naive CD4+ T cells from PBMCs. These receptors all come from a human donor in good health. Each CDR3 is given with its conserved first and last residue. D genes are given only for firm matches. The size entry is marked missing in some rows and otherwise reads once, few, many or a size class.

J: TRBJ2-1
V: TRBV9
size: -
D: TRBD2
DNA: TGTGCCAGCAGCGTAAGTGTCCGGACAGGGACTAGCGGGAGTTCTTTGCTAATGTACAATGAGCAGTTCTTC
CDR3: CASSVSVRTGTSGSSLLMYNEQFF

J: TRBJ2-7
V: TRBV27
size: -
D: TRBD1
DNA: TGTGCCAGCAGATCAATCGGACAGGGTTTCTTTTTC
CDR3: CASRSIGQGFFF

J: TRBJ2-3
V: TRBV28
size: -
D: -
DNA: TGTGCCAGCAGTTTACTAGGGGGTGATACGCAGTATTTT
CDR3: CASSLLGGDTQYF

J: TRBJ1-2
V: TRBV28
size: -
D: -
DNA: TGTGCCAGCAGTTCCCGCAGGGTGTACTATGGCTACACCTTC
CDR3: CASSSRRVYYGYTF

J: TRBJ2-7
V: TRBV4-1
size: -
D: TRBD2
DNA: TGCGCCAGCAGCCAGGCGACTAGCGGGAGAGGGTACGAGCAGTACTTC
CDR3: CASSQATSGRGYEQYF

J: TRBJ2-3
V: TRBV9
size: few
D: TRBD2
DNA: TGTGCCAGCAGCGTAGACCCAGCGGGAGGCCCTAGCACAGATACGCAGTATTTT
CDR3: CASSVDPAGGPSTDTQYF

J: TRBJ1-6
V: TRBV3-1/TRBV3-2
size: -
D: -
DNA: TGTGCCAGCAGCCAAGGAATCCAAGGCCTTGATAATTCACCCCTCCACTTT
CDR3: CASSQGIQGLDNSPLHF

J: TRBJ1-3
V: TRBV6-1
size: -
D: -
DNA: TGTGCCAGCAGTGAAGCGAGGGGAGGAAACACCATATATTTT
CDR3: CASSEARGGNTIYF

J: TRBJ2-7
V: TRBV19
size: -
D: -
DNA: TGTGCCAGTAGTATACGTACTCGGGACACCCCCTACGAGCAGTACTTC
CDR3: CASSIRTRDTPYEQYF

J: TRBJ2-7
V: TRBV10-3
size: -
D: -
DNA: TGTGCCATCAGTGAGGGAGGGGGTTCAGGTGAGCAGTACTTC
CDR3: CAISEGGGSGEQYF

J: TRBJ1-2
V: TRBV6-6
size: once
D: -
DNA: TGTGCCAGCAGTCGGTCATCAGGGGTCCCTGGCTACACCTTC
CDR3: CASSRSSGVPGYTF

J: TRBJ2-7
V: TRBV24-1
size: -
D: TRBD1
DNA: TGTGCCACCAGCGTCCTGACAGGGGGCTCCTACGAGCAGTACTTC
CDR3: CATSVLTGGSYEQYF

J: TRBJ2-5
V: TRBV7-3
size: -
D: TRBD2
DNA: TGTGCCAGCAGCTTGGGACTAGCGGTTGCCCAAGAGACCCAGTACTTC
CDR3: CASSLGLAVAQETQYF

J: TRBJ2-1
V: TRBV3-1/TRBV3-2
size: -
D: TRBD2
DNA: TGTGCCAGCAGCCAGTACGGGACTAGCGGAGGGAATGAGCAGTTCTTC
CDR3: CASSQYGTSGGNEQFF

J: TRBJ2-7
V: TRBV10-2
size: -
D: -
DNA: TGCGCCAGCAGTAAAACAGGGACTGCCCGCGAGCAGTACTTC
CDR3: CASSKTGTAREQYF

J: TRBJ2-7
V: TRBV4-1
size: -
D: TRBD2
DNA: TGCGCCAGCAGCCAAGAAGGGGGACTAGCGCGATCCTACGAGCAGTACTTC
CDR3: CASSQEGGLARSYEQYF

J: TRBJ2-5
V: TRBV19
size: -
D: -
DNA: TGTGCCAGTAGTATGTCGTGGCAGGTTGGAGAGACCCAGTACTTC
CDR3: CASSMSWQVGETQYF

J: TRBJ1-1
V: TRBV19
size: -
D: TRBD1
DNA: TGTGCCAGTAGTATAGATAAGGGGGCACCGTTGAACACTGAAGCTTTCTTT
CDR3: CASSIDKGAPLNTEAFF

J: TRBJ2-3
V: TRBV27
size: -
D: -
DNA: TGTGCCAGCAGTTTAGGAGGGGGCGCCGATACGCAGTATTTT
CDR3: CASSLGGGADTQYF

J: TRBJ2-7
V: TRBV7-7
size: -
D: TRBD2
DNA: TGTGCCAGCAGCTTAAGGTGGGAGGGCGGCTACGAGCAGTACTTC
CDR3: CASSLRWEGGYEQYF

J: TRBJ2-1
V: TRBV5-1
size: -
D: -
DNA: TGCGCCAGCAGCCTAAGGACTATCCAAGAGCAGTTCTTC
CDR3: CASSLRTIQEQFF

J: TRBJ2-3
V: TRBV5-4
size: -
D: -
DNA: TGTGCCAGCAGGGACTACCCCAGAGGGGATACGCAGTATTTT
CDR3: CASRDYPRGDTQYF

J: TRBJ2-7
V: TRBV5-1
size: once
D: TRBD2
DNA: TGCGCCAGCAGCTTGGGGCCGGGGACTAGCGGGAGTTACGAGCAGTACTTC
CDR3: CASSLGPGTSGSYEQYF

J: TRBJ2-1
V: TRBV28
size: -
D: -
DNA: TGTGCCAGCAGTTTAAGGTTTGAGCAGTTCTTC
CDR3: CASSLRFEQFF

J: TRBJ2-7
V: TRBV6-4
size: -
D: -
DNA: TGTGCCAGCAGTGAAAAGATGTCAGGCGCCTTC
CDR3: CASSEKMSGAF

J: TRBJ2-7
V: TRBV25-1
size: once
D: TRBD2
DNA: TGTGCCAGCAGTCCCCCGGGACTAGCGGGAGGCGAGCAGTACTTC
CDR3: CASSPPGLAGGEQYF

J: TRBJ2-3
V: TRBV19
size: -
D: -
DNA: TGTGCCAGTAGTATAAAGACCTTAAGCACAGATACGCAGTATTTT
CDR3: CASSIKTLSTDTQYF